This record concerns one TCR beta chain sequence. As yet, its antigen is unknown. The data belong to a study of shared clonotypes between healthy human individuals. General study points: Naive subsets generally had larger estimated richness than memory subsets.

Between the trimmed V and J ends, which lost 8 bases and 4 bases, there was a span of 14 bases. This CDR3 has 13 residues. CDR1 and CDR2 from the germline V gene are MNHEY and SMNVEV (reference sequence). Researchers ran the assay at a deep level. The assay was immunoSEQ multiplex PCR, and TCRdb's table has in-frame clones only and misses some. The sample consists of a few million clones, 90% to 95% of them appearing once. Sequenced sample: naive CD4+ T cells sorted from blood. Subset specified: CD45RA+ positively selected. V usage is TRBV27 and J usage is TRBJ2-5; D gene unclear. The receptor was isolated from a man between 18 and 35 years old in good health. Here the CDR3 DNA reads TGTGCCAGCGGGTTCCCTAAGGTAGAGACCCAGTACTTC. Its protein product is CASGFPKVETQYF.